The rows below give T cell receptor beta chains drawn from one sample of a study of identical twins. TCRdb redid the calling of the 5' RACE reads with MiXCR, one entry per CDR3 protein. The sample gives hundreds of thousands of distinct CDR3 sequences, about 20% of which show up once; around 13% is in the top ten. The sample was also linked to a second study, of T cells expressing NK-cell markers.

Sample: PBMCs. These TCRs come from a woman under 30 in good health. The CDR3 runs from the conserved cysteine through the conserved F or W. The D gene is left open where the match is weak. A row's size may be missing; if present it is once, few, many or a size class.

TRBV24-1	NA	NA	TRBJ2-3	TGTGCCACCAGTGATTTACATACGCAGTATTTT	CATSDLHTQYF
TRBV7-2	NA	NA	TRBJ2-2	TGTGCCAGCAGCTTCCGAGGGAATTTTCGGACCGGGGAGCTGTTTTTT	CASSFRGNFRTGELFF
TRBV4-3	TRBD2	NA	TRBJ2-1	TGCGCCAGCAGCCAAGGGGGAGCGGGGGACAATGAGCAGTTCTTC	CASSQGGAGDNEQFF
TRBV20-1	NA	many	TRBJ1-5	TGCAGTGCTAGAGTTGGCAGTAGCAATCAGCCCCAGCATTTT	CSARVGSSNQPQHF
TRBV4-2	NA	NA	TRBJ2-5	TGTGCCAGCAGCCAAGATTTTTTGCGGGGCCAAGAGACCCAGTACTTC	CASSQDFLRGQETQYF
TRBV7-2	NA	few	TRBJ2-7	TGTGCCAGCGGCCGGGACGGGACCTACGAGCAGTACTTC	CASGRDGTYEQYF
TRBV12-3/TRBV12-4	TRBD2	NA	TRBJ2-2	TGTGCCAGCAGTAACGGGGGGGGGAACACCGGGGAGCTGTTTTTT	CASSNGGGNTGELFF
TRBV5-1	TRBD1	NA	TRBJ2-5	TGCGCCAGCAGCCTACAGGGGACCAGGGAGACCCAGTACTTC	CASSLQGTRETQYF
TRBV29-1	NA	few	TRBJ1-1	TGCAGCGTACAACAGGGCCTGGGCACTGAAGCTTTCTTT	CSVQQGLGTEAFF
TRBV6-1	NA	few	TRBJ2-7	TGTGCCAGCAGTGAAGCGTACAGCTCCTACGAGCAGTACTTC	CASSEAYSSYEQYF
TRBV29-1	TRBD1	few	TRBJ2-2	TGCAGCGTGTCAGGGGGCTTCGGGGAGCTGTTTTTT	CSVSGGFGELFF
TRBV20-1	NA	few	TRBJ2-1	TGCAGTGCGGGGTGGGTGGATCGCAATGAGCAGTTCTTC	CSAGWVDRNEQFF
TRBV9	TRBD2	few	TRBJ2-7	TGTGCCAGCAGCGTGGGACTAGCGGGTGTTCCCAAGTTC	CASSVGLAGVPKF
TRBV6-1	NA	NA	TRBJ1-1	TGTGCCAGCAGTGAATCGAGGGATCATCCTGAAGCTTTCTTT	CASSESRDHPEAFF
TRBV29-1	NA	NA	TRBJ2-5	TGCAGCGTGACTAGTTCTGAGACCCAGTACTTC	CSVTSSETQYF
TRBV7-2	NA	few	TRBJ2-3	TGTGCCAGCATCCACACGCAGTATTTT	CASIHTQYF
TRBV9	NA	few	TRBJ2-1	TGTGCCAGCAGCGTGTCGGGGGCCTCCTACAATGAGCAGTTCTTC	CASSVSGASYNEQFF
TRBV6-2/TRBV6-3	TRBD2	NA	TRBJ2-1	TGTGCCAGCAGAATAGGGGGACTAGCGGGAGCTGAGCAGTTCTTC	CASRIGGLAGAEQFF
TRBV7-9	TRBD1	NA	TRBJ2-2	TGTGCCAGCAGCTTCCTAGGGACAGCTAAGAACACCGGGGAGCTGTTTTTT	CASSFLGTAKNTGELFF
TRBV3-1	TRBD2	NA	TRBJ2-7	TGTGCCTTCAGTGTTCGGCTTTGGACTAGCGGGTTGAGCTACGAGCAGTACTTC	CAFSVRLWTSGLSYEQYF
TRBV7-9	NA	NA	TRBJ2-7	TGTGCCAGCAGCCTAGGTCGGTTGGGGCAGGCCTTCAACGAGCAGTACTTC	CASSLGRLGQAFNEQYF
TRBV2	NA	few	TRBJ1-2	TGTGCCAGCCAGCAGACCTATGGCTACACCTTC	CASQQTYGYTF
TRBV9	TRBD2	few	TRBJ2-1	TGTGCCAGCAGCCCCCCGAGAGCGGGAGGGGGCGAGCAGTTCTTC	CASSPPRAGGGEQFF
TRBV30	NA	few	TRBJ2-1	TGTGCCTGGAGTGTACAGGGAGATGAGCAGTTCTTC	CAWSVQGDEQFF
TRBV6-4	NA	NA	TRBJ2-1	TGTGCCAGCAGTGATACGATCTACGGTTTCGGTGAGCAGTTCTTC	CASSDTIYGFGEQFF
TRBV6-6	NA	few	TRBJ1-1	TGTGCCACACACGGGGCTCACGACACTGAAGCTTTCTTT	CATHGAHDTEAFF
TRBV4-1	NA	NA	TRBJ2-3	TGCGCCAGCAGCCAACTTGGTCGGGTTAGCACAGATACGCAGTATTTT	CASSQLGRVSTDTQYF
TRBV6-5	NA	many	TRBJ2-7	TGTGCCAGCAGTTACTCGAGCCTCTACGAGCAGTACTTC	CASSYSSLYEQYF
TRBV20-1	TRBD1	few	TRBJ1-1	TGCAGTGGACAGGGGGTGGGAATCACTGAAGCTTTCTTT	CSGQGVGITEAFF
TRBV12-3/TRBV12-4	TRBD1	few	TRBJ1-2	TGTGCCAGCAGAGTACAGGGGAACTATGGCTACACCTTC	CASRVQGNYGYTF
TRBV10-3	TRBD2	NA	TRBJ2-7	TGTGCCATCGGTAGCGGGAGTGGCGAGCAGTACTTC	CAIGSGSGEQYF
TRBV20-1	TRBD2	NA	TRBJ2-5	TGCAGTGCCCGGTCTAGCGGGGCTGGGTTGGAGACCCAGTACTTC	CSARSSGAGLETQYF
TRBV10-3	TRBD2	few	TRBJ2-7	TGTGCCATTACTAGCGGGACTCACTACGAGCAGTACTTC	CAITSGTHYEQYF